The sample holds many counts of the clone carrying this T cell receptor (beta chain). These data come from a study of T cells in Graves' hyperthyroidism and ophthalmopathy. The CDR3 covers 14 residues. Germline CDR1 is DFQATT and CDR2 is SNEGSKA (reference sequence). Trimming took 5 bases from V and 3 from J, leaving 16 bases between them. There were TCR beta CDR3 regions amplified from RNA transcripts. First-round RT-PCR of the TCR CDR3 relied on the HTBI primer set. TCRdb redid the calling of the multiplex PCR reads with MiXCR, one entry per CDR3 protein. The table includes about 480,000 distinct CDR3 sequences, 13% to 15% detected once.

This TCR was recovered from a woman aged 18-30 years with Graves' hyperthyroidism. The chain is built from TRBV20-1 and TRBJ2-5; D is possibly TRBD2 (5 bases). Sequenced sample: blood. The CDR3, as DNA: TGCAGTGCTTCTGGGTCCCTAGCTGAAGAGACCCAGTACTTC. Encoded protein: CSASGSLAEETQYF.